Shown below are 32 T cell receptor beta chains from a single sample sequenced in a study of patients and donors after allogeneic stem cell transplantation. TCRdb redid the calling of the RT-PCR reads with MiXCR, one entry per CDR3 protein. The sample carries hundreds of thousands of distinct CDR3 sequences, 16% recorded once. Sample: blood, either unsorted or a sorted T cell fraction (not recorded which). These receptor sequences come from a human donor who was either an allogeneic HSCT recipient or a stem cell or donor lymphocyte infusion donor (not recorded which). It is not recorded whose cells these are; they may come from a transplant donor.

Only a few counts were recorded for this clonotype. The CDR3 is CAISEQDNTEAFF. Written as DNA, the CDR3 is TGTGCCATCAGTGAACAGGACAACACTGAAGCTTTCTTT. This chain uses TRBV10-3 with TRBJ1-1, with D perhaps matching TRBD1 (5 bases). V was cut by 3 bases and J by 2 bases, with 7 bases left in between. Germline CDR1 and CDR2: ENHRY and SYGVKD. This CDR3 region has 13 residues.

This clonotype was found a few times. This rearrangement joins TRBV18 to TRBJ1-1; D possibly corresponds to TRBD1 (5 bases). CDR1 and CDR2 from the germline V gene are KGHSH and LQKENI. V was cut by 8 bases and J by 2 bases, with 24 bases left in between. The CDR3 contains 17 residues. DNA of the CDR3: TGTGCCAGCCCGATAACGGAGGGGTGGACCGTAAACACTGAAGCTTTCTTT. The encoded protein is CASPITEGWTVNTEAFF.

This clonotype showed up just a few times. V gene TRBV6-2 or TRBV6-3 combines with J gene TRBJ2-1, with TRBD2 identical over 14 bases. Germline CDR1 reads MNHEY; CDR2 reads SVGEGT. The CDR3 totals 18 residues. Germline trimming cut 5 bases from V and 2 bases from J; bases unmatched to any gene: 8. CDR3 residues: CASSKSGLAGEAYNEQFF. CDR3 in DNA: TGTGCCAGCAGTAAATCGGGACTAGCGGGAGAGGCCTACAATGAGCAGTTCTTC.

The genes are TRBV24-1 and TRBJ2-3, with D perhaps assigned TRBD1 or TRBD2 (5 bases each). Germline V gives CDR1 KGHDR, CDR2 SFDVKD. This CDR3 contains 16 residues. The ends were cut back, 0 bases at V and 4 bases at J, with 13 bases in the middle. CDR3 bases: TGTGCCACCAGTGATTTGGGGACCCCACACGCAGATACGCAGTATTTT. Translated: CATSDLGTPHADTQYF.

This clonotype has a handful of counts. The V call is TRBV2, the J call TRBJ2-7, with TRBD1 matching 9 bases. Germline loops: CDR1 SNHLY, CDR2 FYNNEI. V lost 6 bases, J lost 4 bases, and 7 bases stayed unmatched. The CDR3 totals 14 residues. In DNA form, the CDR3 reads TGTGCCAGCAGGAGGGGACAGGGCGCATACGAGCAGTACTTC. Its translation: CASRRGQGAYEQYF.

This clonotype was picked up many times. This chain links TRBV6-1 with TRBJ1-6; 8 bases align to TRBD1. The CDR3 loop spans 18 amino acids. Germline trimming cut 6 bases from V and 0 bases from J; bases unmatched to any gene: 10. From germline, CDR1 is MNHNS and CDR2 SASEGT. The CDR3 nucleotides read TGTGCCAGCAGCGCTACAGGGGGGGAAAGCTCCTATAATTCACCCCTCCACTTT. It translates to CASSATGGESSYNSPLHF.

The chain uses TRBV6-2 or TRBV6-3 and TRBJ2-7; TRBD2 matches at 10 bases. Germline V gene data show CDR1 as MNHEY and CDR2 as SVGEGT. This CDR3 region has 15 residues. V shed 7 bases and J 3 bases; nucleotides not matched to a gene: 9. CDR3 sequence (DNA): TGTGCCAGCACCCCCAAGCGGGGGGGCGGCTACGAGCAGTACTTC. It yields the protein CASTPKRGGGYEQYF.

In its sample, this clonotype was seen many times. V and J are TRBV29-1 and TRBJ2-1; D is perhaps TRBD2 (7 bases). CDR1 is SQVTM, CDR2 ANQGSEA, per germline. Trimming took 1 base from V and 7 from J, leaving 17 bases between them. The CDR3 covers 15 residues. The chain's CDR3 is CSVEGFAGEGNEQFF. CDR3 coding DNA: TGCAGCGTTGAAGGTTTTGCAGGGGAGGGGAATGAGCAGTTCTTC.

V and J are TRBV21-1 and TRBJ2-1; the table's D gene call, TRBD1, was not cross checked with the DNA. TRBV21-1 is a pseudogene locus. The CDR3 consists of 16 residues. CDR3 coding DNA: TGTGCCAGCAGCTCACCTCCGGGACAGGGGCTCCATGAGCAGTTCTTC. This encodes CASSSPPGQGLHEQFF.

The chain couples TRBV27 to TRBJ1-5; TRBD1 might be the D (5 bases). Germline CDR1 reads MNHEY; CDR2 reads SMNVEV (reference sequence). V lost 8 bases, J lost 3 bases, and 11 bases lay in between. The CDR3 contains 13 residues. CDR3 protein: CASGDGPNQPQHF. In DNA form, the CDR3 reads TGTGCCAGCGGGGACGGACCCAATCAGCCCCAGCATTTT.

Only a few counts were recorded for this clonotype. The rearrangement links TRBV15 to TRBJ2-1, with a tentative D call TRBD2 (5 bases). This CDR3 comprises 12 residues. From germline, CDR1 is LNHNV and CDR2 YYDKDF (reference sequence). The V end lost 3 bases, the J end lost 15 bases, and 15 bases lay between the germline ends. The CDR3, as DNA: TGTGCCACCAGCAGCCTAGCTGACGGGCCGTTCTTC. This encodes CATSSLADGPFF.

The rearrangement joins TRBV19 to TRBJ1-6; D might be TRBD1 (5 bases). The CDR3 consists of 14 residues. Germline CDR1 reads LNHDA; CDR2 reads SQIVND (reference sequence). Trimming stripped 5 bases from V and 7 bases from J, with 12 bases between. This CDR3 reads CASSAGPLNSPLHF. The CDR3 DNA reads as TGTGCCAGTAGTGCGGGACCGCTAAATTCACCCCTCCACTTT. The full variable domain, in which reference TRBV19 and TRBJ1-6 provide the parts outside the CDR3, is DGGITQSPKYLFRKEGQNVTLSCEQNLNHDAMYWYRQDPGQGLRLIYYSQIVNDFQKGDIAEGYSVSREKKESFPLTVTSAQKNPTAFYLCASSAGPLNSPLHFGNGTRLTVT.

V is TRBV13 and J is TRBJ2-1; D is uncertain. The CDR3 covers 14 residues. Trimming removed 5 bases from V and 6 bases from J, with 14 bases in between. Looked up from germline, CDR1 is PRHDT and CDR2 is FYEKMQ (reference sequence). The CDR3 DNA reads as TGTGCCAGCAGCAGAACCCCGTTGTTCAATGAGCAGTTCTTC. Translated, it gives CASSRTPLFNEQFF. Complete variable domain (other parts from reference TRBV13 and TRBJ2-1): AAGVIQSPRHLIKEKRETATLKCYPIPRHDTVYWYQQGPGQDPQFLISFYEKMQSDKGSIPDRFSAQQFSDYHSELNMSSLELGDSALYFCASSRTPLFNEQFFGPGTRLTVL.

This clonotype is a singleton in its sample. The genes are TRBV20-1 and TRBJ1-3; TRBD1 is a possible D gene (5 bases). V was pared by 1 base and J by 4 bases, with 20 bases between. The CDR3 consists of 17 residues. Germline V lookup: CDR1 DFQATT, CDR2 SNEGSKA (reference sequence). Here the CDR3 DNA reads TGCAGTGCTAGAGTGATATCCCCTGGGGGTTCAGGAAACACCATATATTTT. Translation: CSARVISPGGSGNTIYF.

This CDR3 is CASSLGNQETQYF. The CDR3 coding sequence is TGTGCCAGCAGCTTAGGGAACCAAGAGACCCAGTACTTC. The chain joins TRBV5-5 to TRBJ2-5; D is unclear. The CDR3 contains 13 residues. Germline CDR1 SGHKS, CDR2 YYEKEE (reference sequence). V lost 2 bases and J lost 0, with 5 bases in between.

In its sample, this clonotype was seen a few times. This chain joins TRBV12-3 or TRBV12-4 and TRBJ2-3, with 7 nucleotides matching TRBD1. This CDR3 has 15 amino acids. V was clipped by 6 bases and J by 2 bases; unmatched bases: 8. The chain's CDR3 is CASRYRQGITDTQYF. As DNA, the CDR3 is TGTGCCAGCAGATATCGACAGGGTATCACAGATACGCAGTATTTT.

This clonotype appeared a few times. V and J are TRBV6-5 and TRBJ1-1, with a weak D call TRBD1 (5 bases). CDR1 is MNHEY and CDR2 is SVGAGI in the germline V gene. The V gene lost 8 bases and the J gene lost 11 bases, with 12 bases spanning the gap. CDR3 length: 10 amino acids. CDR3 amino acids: CASGRVRAFF. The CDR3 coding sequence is TGTGCCAGCGGCAGGGTACGGGCTTTCTTT.

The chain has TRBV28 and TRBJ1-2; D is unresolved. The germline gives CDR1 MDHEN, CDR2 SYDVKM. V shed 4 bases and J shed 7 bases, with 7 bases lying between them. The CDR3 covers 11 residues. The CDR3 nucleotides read TGTGCCAGCAGTTCGGAGGCTGGCTACACCTTC. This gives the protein CASSSEAGYTF.

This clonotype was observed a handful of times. The CDR3 DNA is TGTGCCAGCAGCCAAGATTCAGGGGGCCGGACCCAGTACTTC. As protein: CASSQDSGGRTQYF. The chain joins TRBV3-1 to TRBJ2-5; 8 nucleotides align to TRBD1. The germline gives CDR1 LGHDT, CDR2 YNNKEL (reference sequence). This CDR3 comprises 14 residues. After removal of 0 bases from V and 7 bases from J, the junction contained 4 bases not matched to a gene.

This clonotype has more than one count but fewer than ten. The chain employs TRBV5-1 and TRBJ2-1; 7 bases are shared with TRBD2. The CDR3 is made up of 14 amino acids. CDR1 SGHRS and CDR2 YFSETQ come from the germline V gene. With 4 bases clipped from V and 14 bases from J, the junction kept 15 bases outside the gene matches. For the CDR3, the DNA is TGCGCCAGCAGCCCCCGGGGAGGGGCAGGTATTAAGTTCTTC. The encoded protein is CASSPRGGAGIKFF.

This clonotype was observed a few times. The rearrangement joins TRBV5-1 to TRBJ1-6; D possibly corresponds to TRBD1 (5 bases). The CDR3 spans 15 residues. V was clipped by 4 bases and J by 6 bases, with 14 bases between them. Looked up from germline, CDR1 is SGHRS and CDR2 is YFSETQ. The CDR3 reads CASSPTTGLNSPLHF. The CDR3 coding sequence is TGCGCCAGCAGCCCGACGACGGGACTTAATTCACCCCTCCACTTT.

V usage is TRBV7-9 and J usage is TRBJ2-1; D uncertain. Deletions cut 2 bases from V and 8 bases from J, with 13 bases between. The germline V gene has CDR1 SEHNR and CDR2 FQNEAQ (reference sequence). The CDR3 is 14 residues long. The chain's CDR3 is CASSLPIRVDEQFF. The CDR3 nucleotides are TGTGCCAGCAGCTTACCAATAAGAGTCGATGAGCAGTTCTTC.

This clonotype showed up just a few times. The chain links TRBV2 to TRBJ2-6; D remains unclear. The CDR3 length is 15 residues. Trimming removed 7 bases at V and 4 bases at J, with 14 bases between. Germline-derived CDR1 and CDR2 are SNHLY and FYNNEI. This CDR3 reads CASIGRVSGANVLTF. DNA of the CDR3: TGTGCCAGCATTGGTAGGGTATCAGGGGCCAACGTCCTGACTTTC.

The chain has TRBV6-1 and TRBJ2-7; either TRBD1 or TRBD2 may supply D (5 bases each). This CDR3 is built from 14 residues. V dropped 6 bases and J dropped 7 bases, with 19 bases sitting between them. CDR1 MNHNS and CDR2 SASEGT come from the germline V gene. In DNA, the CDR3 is TGTGCCAGCAGCACCGGGACGGACGCTAGTGAGCAGTACTTC. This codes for CASSTGTDASEQYF.

The chain's CDR3 is CASSSDDGSEQYF. CDR3 DNA sequence: TGCGCCAGCAGCTCCGACGACGGCTCCGAGCAGTACTTC. V is TRBV5-1 and J is TRBJ2-7; D not resolved. The germline V and J ends were trimmed by 3 bases and 6 bases, with 13 bases remaining between them. The germline V gene has CDR1 SGHRS and CDR2 YFSETQ. There are 13 residues in the CDR3. The full variable domain, in which reference TRBV5-1 and TRBJ2-7 provide the parts outside the CDR3, is KAGVTQTPRYLIKTRGQQVTLSCSPISGHRSVSWYQQTPGQGLQFLFEYFSETQRNKGNFPGRFSGRQFSNSRSEMNVSTLELGDSALYLCASSSDDGSEQYFGPGTRLTVT.

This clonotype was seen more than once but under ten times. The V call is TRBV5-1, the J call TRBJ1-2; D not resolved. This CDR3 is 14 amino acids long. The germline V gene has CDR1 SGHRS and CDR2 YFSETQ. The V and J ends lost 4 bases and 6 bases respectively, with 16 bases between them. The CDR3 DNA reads TGCGCCAGCAGCCGAGGACCGGGAGGAGATGGCTACACCTTC. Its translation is CASSRGPGGDGYTF.

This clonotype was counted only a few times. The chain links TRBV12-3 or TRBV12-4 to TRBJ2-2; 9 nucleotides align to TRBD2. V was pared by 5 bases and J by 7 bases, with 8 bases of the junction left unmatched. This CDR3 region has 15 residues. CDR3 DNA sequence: TGTGCCAGCAGTCCACTGCGGGAGGGGAGCGGGGAGCTGTTTTTT. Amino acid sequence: CASSPLREGSGELFF.

The CDR3 spells CASKARGYEQYF. The CDR3 DNA reads as TGTGCCAGCAAGGCCAGGGGCTACGAGCAGTACTTC. The chain carries TRBV25-1 and TRBJ2-7; D possibly corresponds to TRBD1 (6 bases). The CDR3 runs to 12 residues. Deletions cut 7 bases from V and 3 bases from J, with 10 bases between. Germline V CDR1 and CDR2: MGHDK, SYGVNS.

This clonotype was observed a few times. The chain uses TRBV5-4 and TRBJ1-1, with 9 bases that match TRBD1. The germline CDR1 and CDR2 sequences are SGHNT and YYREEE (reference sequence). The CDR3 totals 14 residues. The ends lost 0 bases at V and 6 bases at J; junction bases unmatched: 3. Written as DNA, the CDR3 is TGTGCCAGCAGCTTGGGGACAGGGGTCGCTGAAGCTTTCTTT. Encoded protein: CASSLGTGVAEAFF.

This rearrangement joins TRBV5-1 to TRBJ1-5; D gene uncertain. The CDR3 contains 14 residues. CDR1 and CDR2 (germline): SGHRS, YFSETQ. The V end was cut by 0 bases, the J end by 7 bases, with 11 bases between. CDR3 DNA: TGCGCCAGCAGCTTGGTGGTAAATGGACAGCCCCAGCATTTT. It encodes CASSLVVNGQPQHF.

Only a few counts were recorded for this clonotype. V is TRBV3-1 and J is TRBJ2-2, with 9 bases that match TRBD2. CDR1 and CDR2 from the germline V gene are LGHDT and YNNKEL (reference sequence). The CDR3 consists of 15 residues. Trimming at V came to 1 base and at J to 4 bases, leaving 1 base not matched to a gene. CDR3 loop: CASSQVLAGTGELFF. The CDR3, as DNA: TGTGCCAGCAGCCAAGTACTAGCGGGCACCGGGGAGCTGTTTTTT.

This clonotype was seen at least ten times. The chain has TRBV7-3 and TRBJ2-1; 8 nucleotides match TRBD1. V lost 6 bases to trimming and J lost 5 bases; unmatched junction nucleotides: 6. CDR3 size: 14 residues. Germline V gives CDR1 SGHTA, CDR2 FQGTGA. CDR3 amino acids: CASSPTGGNNEQFF. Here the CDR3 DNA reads TGTGCCAGCAGTCCAACAGGGGGTAACAATGAGCAGTTCTTC.